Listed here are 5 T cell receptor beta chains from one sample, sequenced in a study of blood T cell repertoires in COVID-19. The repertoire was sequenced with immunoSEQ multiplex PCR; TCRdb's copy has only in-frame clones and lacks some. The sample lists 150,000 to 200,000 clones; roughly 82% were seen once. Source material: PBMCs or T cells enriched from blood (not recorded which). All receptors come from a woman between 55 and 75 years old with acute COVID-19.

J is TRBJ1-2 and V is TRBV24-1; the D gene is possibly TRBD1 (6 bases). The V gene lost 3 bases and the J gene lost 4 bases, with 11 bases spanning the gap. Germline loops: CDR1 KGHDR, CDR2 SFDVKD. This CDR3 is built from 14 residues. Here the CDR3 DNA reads TGTGCCACCAGTGATCTAGACAGGCTCTATGGCTACACCTTC. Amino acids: CATSDLDRLYGYTF.

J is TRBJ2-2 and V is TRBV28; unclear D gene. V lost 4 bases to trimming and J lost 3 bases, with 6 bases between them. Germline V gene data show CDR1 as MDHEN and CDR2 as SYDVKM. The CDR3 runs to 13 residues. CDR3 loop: CASSSGYTGELFF. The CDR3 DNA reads TGTGCCAGCAGTTCCGGGTACACCGGGGAGCTGTTTTTT.

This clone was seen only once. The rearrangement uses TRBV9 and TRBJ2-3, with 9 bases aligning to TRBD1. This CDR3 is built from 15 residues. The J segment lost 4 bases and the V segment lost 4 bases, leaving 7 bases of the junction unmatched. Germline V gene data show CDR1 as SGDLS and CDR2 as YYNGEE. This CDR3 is CASSPGTGRSDTQYF. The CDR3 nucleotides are TGTGCCAGCAGCCCTGGGACAGGGAGGTCAGATACGCAGTATTTT. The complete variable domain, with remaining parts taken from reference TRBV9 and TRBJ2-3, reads DSGVTQTPKHLITATGQRVTLRCSPRSGDLSVYWYQQSLDQGLQFLIQYYNGEERAKGNILERFSAQQFPDLHSELNLSSLELGDSALYFCASSPGTGRSDTQYFGPGTRLTVL.

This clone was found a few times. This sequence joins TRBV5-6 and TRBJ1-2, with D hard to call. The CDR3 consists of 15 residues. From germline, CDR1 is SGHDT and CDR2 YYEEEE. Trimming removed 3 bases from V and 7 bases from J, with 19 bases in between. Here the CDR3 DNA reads TGTGCCAGCAGCTCTCTATCTATGACTCGGAGTGGCTACACCTTC. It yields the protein CASSSLSMTRSGYTF.

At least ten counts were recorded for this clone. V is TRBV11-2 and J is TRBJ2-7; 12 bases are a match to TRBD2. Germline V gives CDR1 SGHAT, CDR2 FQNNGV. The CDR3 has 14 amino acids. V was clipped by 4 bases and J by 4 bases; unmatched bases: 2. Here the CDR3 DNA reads TGTGCCAGCAGCTCAGGACTAGCGGGATACGAGCAGTACTTC. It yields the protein CASSSGLAGYEQYF.